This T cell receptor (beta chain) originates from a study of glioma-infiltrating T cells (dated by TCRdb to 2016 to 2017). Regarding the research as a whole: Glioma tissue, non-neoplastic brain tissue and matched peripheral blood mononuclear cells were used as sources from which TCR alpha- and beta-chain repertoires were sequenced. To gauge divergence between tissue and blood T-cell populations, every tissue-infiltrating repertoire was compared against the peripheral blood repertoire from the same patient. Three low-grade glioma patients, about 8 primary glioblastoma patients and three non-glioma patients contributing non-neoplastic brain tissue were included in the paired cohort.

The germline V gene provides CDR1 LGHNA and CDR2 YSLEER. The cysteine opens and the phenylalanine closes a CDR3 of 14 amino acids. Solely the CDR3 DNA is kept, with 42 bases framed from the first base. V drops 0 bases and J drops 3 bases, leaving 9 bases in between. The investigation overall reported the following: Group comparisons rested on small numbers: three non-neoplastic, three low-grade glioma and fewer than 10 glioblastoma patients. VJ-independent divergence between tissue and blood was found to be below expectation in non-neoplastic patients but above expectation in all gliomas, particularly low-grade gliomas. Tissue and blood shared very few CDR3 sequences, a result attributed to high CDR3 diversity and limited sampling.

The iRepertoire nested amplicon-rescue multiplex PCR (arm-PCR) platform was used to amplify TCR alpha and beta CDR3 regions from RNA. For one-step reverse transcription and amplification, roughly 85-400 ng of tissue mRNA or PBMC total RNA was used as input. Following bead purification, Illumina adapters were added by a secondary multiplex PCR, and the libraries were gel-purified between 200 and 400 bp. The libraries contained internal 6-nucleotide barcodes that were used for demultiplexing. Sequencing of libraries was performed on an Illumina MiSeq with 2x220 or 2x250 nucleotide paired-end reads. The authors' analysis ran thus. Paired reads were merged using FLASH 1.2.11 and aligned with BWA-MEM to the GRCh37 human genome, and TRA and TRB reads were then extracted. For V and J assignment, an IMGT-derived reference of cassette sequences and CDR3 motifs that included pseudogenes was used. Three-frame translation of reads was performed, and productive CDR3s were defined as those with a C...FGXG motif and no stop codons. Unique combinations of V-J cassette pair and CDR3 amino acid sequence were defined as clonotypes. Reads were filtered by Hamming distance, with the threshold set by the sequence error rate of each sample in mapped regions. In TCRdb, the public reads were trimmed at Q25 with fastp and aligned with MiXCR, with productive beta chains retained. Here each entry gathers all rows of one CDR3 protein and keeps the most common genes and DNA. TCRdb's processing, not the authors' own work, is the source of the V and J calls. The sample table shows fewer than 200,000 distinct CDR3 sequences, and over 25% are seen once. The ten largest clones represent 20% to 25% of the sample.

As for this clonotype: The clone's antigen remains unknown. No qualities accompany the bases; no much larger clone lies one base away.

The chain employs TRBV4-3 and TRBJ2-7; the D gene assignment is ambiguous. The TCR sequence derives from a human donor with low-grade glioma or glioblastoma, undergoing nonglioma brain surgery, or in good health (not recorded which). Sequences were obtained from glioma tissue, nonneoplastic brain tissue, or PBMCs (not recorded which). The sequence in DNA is TGCGCCAGCAGCCAAGAACAGTTTGACTACGAGCAGTACTTC. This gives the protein CASSQEQFDYEQYF.